This passage covers 18 T cell receptor beta chains from one sample sequenced in a study of response to subunit inactivated influenza vaccine. TCRdb passed the RT-PCR reads through MiXCR, listing each CDR3 protein once. The sample lists some 180,000 distinct CDR3 sequences; about 9% were seen once. The material sequenced was non-naive T cells sorted from PBMCs, taken on the day of vaccination. The source is a man in his forties or fifties who received an inactivated influenza vaccine.

The chain couples TRBV29-1 to TRBJ2-7, with D perhaps matching TRBD1 or TRBD2 (6 bases each). Trimming took 4 bases from V and 2 from J, leaving 15 bases between them. The CDR3 runs 14 residues. CDR1 is SQVTM, CDR2 ANQGSEA, per germline. This CDR3 is CSVVRGRYPYEQYF. CDR3 nucleotides: TGCAGCGTTGTAAGGGGGAGGTACCCCTACGAGCAGTACTTC.

This clonotype was counted many times. V usage is TRBV6-5 and J usage is TRBJ2-7, with 11 bases aligning to TRBD1. From germline, CDR1 is MNHEY and CDR2 SVGAGI. This CDR3 is 16 amino acids long. Losses at the gene ends were 5 bases for V and 5 bases for J; bases not matched to a gene: 11. The CDR3 DNA follows: TGTGCCAGCAGTAACCGACGGACAGGGGGCATGAACGAGCAGTACTTC. This codes for CASSNRRTGGMNEQYF.

The chain is built from TRBV19 and TRBJ2-6, with D possibly being TRBD2 (6 bases). CDR3 length: 16 residues. Germline V gene sequence: CDR1 LNHDA, CDR2 SQIVND (reference sequence). Trimming pared 5 bases from V and 0 bases from J, leaving 11 bases between. CDR3 coding DNA: TGTGCCAGTAGTGCGGGACGGCCCTCTGGGGCCAACGTCCTGACTTTC. This gives the protein CASSAGRPSGANVLTF.

V gene TRBV7-9 combines with J gene TRBJ2-1; D unresolved. Trimming removed 1 base from V and 1 base from J, with 11 bases in between. Germline V gives CDR1 SEHNR, CDR2 FQNEAQ (reference sequence). This CDR3 has 16 residues. As DNA, the CDR3 is TGTGCCAGCAGCTTAGTGGTAGAGAGGTCCTACAATGAGCAGTTCTTC. Translating gives CASSLVVERSYNEQFF. The complete variable domain, with remaining parts taken from reference TRBV7-9 and TRBJ2-1, reads DTGVSQNPRHKITKRGQNVTFRCDPISEHNRLYWYRQTLGQGPEFLTYFQNEAQLEKSRLLSDRFSAERPKGSFSTLEIQRTEQGDSAMYLCASSLVVERSYNEQFFGPGTRLTVL.

This clonotype was recorded a few times. V and J are TRBV20-1 and TRBJ2-7; D is possibly TRBD2 (6 bases). V was cut by 0 bases and J by 4 bases, with 22 bases left in between. The CDR3 loop spans 17 amino acids. Germline CDR1 and CDR2: DFQATT and SNEGSKA (reference sequence). CDR3 loop: CSARDLIQGTGAYEQYF. The DNA of the CDR3 is TGCAGTGCTAGAGATCTCATTCAAGGGACTGGGGCATACGAGCAGTACTTC.

Many counts were recorded for this clonotype. The V and J genes are TRBV20-1 and TRBJ2-3, with D maybe TRBD2 (5 bases). This CDR3 contains 15 residues. Trimming took off 6 bases at V and 2 bases at J, with 18 bases between the two ends. The germline CDR1 and CDR2 sequences are DFQATT and SNEGSKA (reference sequence). This chain's CDR3 is CSASASLGDTDTQYF. DNA of the CDR3: TGCAGTGCCAGCGCTAGCTTAGGTGACACAGATACGCAGTATTTT.

The V and J genes are TRBV28 and TRBJ2-7, with TRBD1 identical over 7 bases. Per germline, CDR1 MDHEN and CDR2 SYDVKM. The V and J ends lost 5 bases and 2 bases, in that order; junction bases with no gene match: 6. CDR3 size: 14 residues. The CDR3: CASSHRGQAYEQYF. In nucleotides, the CDR3 is TGTGCCAGCAGTCACAGGGGACAAGCCTACGAGCAGTACTTC.

A few counts support this clonotype. The chain has TRBV20-1 and TRBJ2-5; 12 nucleotides line up with TRBD1. Trimming took 6 bases from V and 6 from J; bases not matched to a gene: 11. This CDR3 region has 15 residues. Germline CDR1 is DFQATT and CDR2 is SNEGSKA (reference sequence). CDR3 DNA sequence: TGCAGTGCGGTTCCGGGACAGGGGGCTCTGCAGACCCAGTACTTC. Translation gives CSAVPGQGALQTQYF.

This clonotype was picked up a small number of times. CDR3 region: CASSRRGETQYF. The CDR3 DNA reads TGTGCCAGCAGCCGAAGGGGGGAGACCCAGTACTTC. This chain joins TRBV7-9 and TRBJ2-5, with D perhaps matching TRBD1 (6 bases). The CDR3 extends over 12 amino acids. Germline V gives CDR1 SEHNR, CDR2 FQNEAQ (reference sequence). Trimming took off 5 bases at V and 5 bases at J, with 9 bases between the two ends.

This clonotype was counted at least ten times. The chain combines TRBV20-1 with TRBJ1-5, with D perhaps matching TRBD1 (5 bases). The CDR3 contains 12 residues. Trimming stripped 3 bases from V and 5 bases from J, with 8 bases between. Germline CDR1 DFQATT, CDR2 SNEGSKA (reference sequence). The CDR3 spells CSARVGDQPQHF. The DNA for the CDR3 is TGCAGTGCTAGGGTGGGGGATCAGCCCCAGCATTTT.

This clonotype was counted between two and nine times. The chain joins TRBV12-3 or TRBV12-4 to TRBJ1-1, with D possibly TRBD1 on 5 matching bases. The CDR3 has 15 amino acids. Deletions cut 5 bases from V and 1 base from J, with 14 bases between. CDR3 protein: CASSPQDWENTEAFF. The CDR3 region has the DNA TGTGCCAGCAGTCCACAGGACTGGGAGAACACTGAAGCTTTCTTT.

This clonotype was observed once. V usage is TRBV7-6 and J usage is TRBJ2-7, with D possibly called TRBD1 or TRBD2 (5 bases each). This CDR3 contains 14 residues. From germline, CDR1 is SGHVS and CDR2 FNYEAQ. Trimming stripped 1 base from V and 6 bases from J, with 13 bases between. CDR3 bases: TGTGCCAGCAGCTTAGGCTCCCTTGGGGGCGAGCAGTACTTC. It is translated as CASSLGSLGGEQYF.

The sample holds a few counts of this clonotype. The chain is built from TRBV27 and TRBJ2-7, with 7 bases fitting TRBD1. The CDR3 covers 16 residues. With V trimmed by 0 bases and J by 0 bases, 5 bases remained unmatched. Germline loops: CDR1 MNHEY, CDR2 SMNVEV (reference sequence). This chain's CDR3 is CASSLSTGLTSYEQYF. CDR3 DNA sequence: TGTGCCAGCAGTTTATCGACAGGGTTGACCTCCTACGAGCAGTACTTC.

The rearrangement links TRBV6-6 to TRBJ2-5; the D is unclear. Looked up from germline, CDR1 is MNHNY and CDR2 is SVGAGI (reference sequence). V was cut by 2 bases and J by 3 bases, with 7 bases left in between. The length of the CDR3 is 13 residues. The CDR3 DNA reads as TGTGCCAGCAGTTACGTGGGGAAAGAGACCCAGTACTTC. This translates into CASSYVGKETQYF.

This rearrangement joins TRBV10-3 to TRBJ2-7; 8 bases agree with TRBD2. Germline values: CDR1 ENHRY, CDR2 SYGVKD. The CDR3 covers 14 residues. V lost 6 bases to trimming and J lost 2 bases; unmatched junction nucleotides: 6. DNA of the CDR3: TGTGCCATCAGCGCCGCGGGGGGAACCTACGAGCAGTACTTC. It specifies CAISAAGGTYEQYF.

In DNA form, the CDR3 reads TGTGCCAGCAGCCCTAGAATGGGGAACATTCAGTACTTC. Translating gives CASSPRMGNIQYF. This chain joins TRBV5-4 and TRBJ2-4; D remains ambiguous. CDR3 length: 13 residues. V was clipped by 4 bases and J by 7 bases, with 12 bases between them. Per the germline V gene, CDR1 is SGHNT and CDR2 is YYREEE (reference sequence).

Note on this clonotype: Its ends do not fully match the called genes, so a read error is possible. The chain couples TRBV5-1 to TRBJ2-5; no reliable D call. Germline V gene sequence: CDR1 SGHRS, CDR2 YFSETQ. The CDR3 runs 16 residues. CDR3 sequence reads: CATSLGIGYSQETQYF. CDR3 sequence (DNA): TGCGCCACCAGCTTGGGTATTGGTTACAGCCAAGAGACCCAGTACTTC.

This clonotype turned up a few times. V usage is TRBV5-1 and J usage is TRBJ1-4, with 8 bases aligning to TRBD1. Germline CDR1 and CDR2: SGHRS and YFSETQ. The CDR3 runs 15 residues. Unmatched junction bases numbered 2, after V lost 4 bases and J lost 0 bases. The CDR3 DNA sequence: TGCGCCAGCAGCGTACAGGGGGCAACTAATGAAAAACTGTTTTTT. Its translation is CASSVQGATNEKLFF.